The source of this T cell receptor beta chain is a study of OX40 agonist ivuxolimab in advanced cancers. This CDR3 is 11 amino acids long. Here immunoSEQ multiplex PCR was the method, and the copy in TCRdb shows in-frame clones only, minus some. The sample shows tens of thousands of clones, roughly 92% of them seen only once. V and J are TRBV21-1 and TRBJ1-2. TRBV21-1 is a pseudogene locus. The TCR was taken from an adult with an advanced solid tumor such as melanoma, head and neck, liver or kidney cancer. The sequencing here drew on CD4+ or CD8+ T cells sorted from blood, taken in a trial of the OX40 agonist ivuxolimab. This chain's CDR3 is CASIPNYGYTF. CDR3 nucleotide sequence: TGTGCCAGCATCCCGAACTATGGCTACACCTTC.